This TCR beta chain was captured in a study of shared clonotypes between healthy human individuals. General study findings and limits: The authors expected sequencing depth to affect clonotype sharing among donors. Non-shared clonotypes had lower generation probabilities than clonotypes shared by all four sorted-subset donors.

Germline loops: CDR1 SEHNR, CDR2 FQNEAQ (reference sequence). This CDR3 is 14 amino acids long. After removal of 5 bases from V and 2 bases from J, the junction contained 4 bases not matched to a gene. Some clones are missing from TCRdb's copy, which holds only in-frame ones; the method was immunoSEQ multiplex PCR. The sample consists of 200,000 to 250,000 clones, about 69% of them appearing once. In the case of this clone: Its antigen is not known.

Sequencing was done on a sample of memory CD4+ T cells sorted from blood. The subset denotes: CD45RA-negative fraction. The V gene is TRBV7-9, the J gene TRBJ1-2; TRBD1 matches at 8 bases. This sequence originates from a man aged 25-45 years in good health. This chain's CDR3 is CASSPAGGNYGYTF. CDR3 sequence (DNA): TGTGCCAGCAGCCCCGCAGGGGGCAACTATGGCTACACCTTC.